Below, one TCR beta chain is given with its context. The antigen remains unidentified. This clone may be a read error of a much larger clone one base away. The entry originates in a study of Graves' ophthalmopathy and Graves' hyperthyroidism. Study details: Peripheral blood (taken before any treatment) was collected at initial diagnosis.

Hyperthyroidism patients had new diagnoses, durations under 2 months, and ages of 18 to 65. PBMCs originated in less than 11 ml of fresh peripheral blood. Germline-derived CDR1 and CDR2 are SGHVS and FQNEAQ. This CDR3 has 17 residues. General observations from the study: Sensitivity reached nearly 71% and specificity approximately 72% when the model predicted ophthalmopathy progression.

CDR3 regions of TCR beta were amplified from RNA transcripts. An opening RT-PCR round employed HTBI primers and preceded a second-round multiplex PCR. TCRdb ran MiXCR on the multiplex PCR reads and lists one entry per CDR3 protein. Counted here are about 380,000 distinct CDR3 sequences, 15% occurring once; the ten biggest clones make up 5.5% to 7%. This receptor was taken from a woman aged 18-30 years with stable Graves' hyperthyroidism. This chain connects TRBV7-8 to TRBJ2-3, with 15 bases that match TRBD2. Sequenced sample: peripheral blood. The CDR3 DNA is TGTGCCAGCAGCTTAGCTCGGACTAGCGGGGGGGCAGATACGCATTATTTT. It encodes CASSLARTSGGADTHYF. The variable domain in full, completed from reference TRBV7-8 and TRBJ2-3, reads GAGVSQSPRYKVAKRGQDVALRCDPISGHVSLFWYQQALGQGPEFLTYFQNEAQLDKSGLPSDRFFAERPEGSVSTLKIQRTQQEDSAVYLCASSLARTSGGADTHYFGPGTRLTVL.